This TCR beta chain was found in a study of shared clonotypes between healthy human individuals. This clone was seen just once. Its target is unknown. The germline V gene encodes CDR1 SGHRS and CDR2 YFSETQ. V was cut by 5 bases and J by 6 bases, with 19 bases left in between. The CDR3 spans 15 residues. Produced via immunoSEQ multiplex PCR; TCRdb's table is partial and in-frame only. The data hold over 2 million clones, with roughly 95% observed a single time. Study-level findings and limits: Non-shared clonotypes were found to have lower generation probabilities than the clonotypes that were shared by all four of the sorted-subset donors. The study's rarefaction showed incomplete sorted-subset sequencing despite large depth.

The sequenced sample consisted of naive CD4+ T cells sorted from blood. Described subset: CD45RA+ positively selected. The clonotype originates from a man aged 18 to 29 in good health. The rearrangement uses TRBV5-1 and TRBJ2-3; either TRBD1 or TRBD2 may supply D (6 bases each). The CDR3 is CASSPGSGGADTQYF. The CDR3 DNA sequence: TGCGCCAGCAGTCCCGGGTCCGGGGGCGCGGATACGCAGTATTTT.